This T cell receptor (beta chain) derives from a study of technical replicates of blood from a few donors. Only in-frame clones appear in the TCRdb table, and some are missing; sequencing was by immunoSEQ multiplex PCR. The sample comprises about 73,000 clones, 93% of which are singletons, and 0.25% to 0.3% rests with the top ten. The CDR3 totals 15 residues. The V end lost 4 bases, the J end lost 3 bases, and 14 bases lay between the germline ends. CDR1 and CDR2 (germline): MDHEN, SYDVKM. V gene TRBV28 combines with J gene TRBJ2-3; possible D gene TRBD2, 5 bases. This receptor was identified in a human donor in good health. The sequenced material came from T cells isolated from PBMCs. CDR3 sequence reads: CASSSDGVGTDTQYF. The CDR3 nucleotides are TGTGCCAGCAGTTCGGACGGGGTAGGGACAGATACGCAGTATTTT.